These 10 T cell receptor beta chains originate from one sample sequenced in a study of blood T cells in healthy people across ages. A second roughly 6 to 12 cycle PCR used barcoded and J-beta primers. TCRdb reprocessed the 5' RACE reads via MiXCR and lists one record per CDR3 protein. Among roughly 800,000 distinct CDR3 sequences listed, 55% to 75% were seen once. The sample consisted of blood. These receptors were collected from a man under 40 in good health.

This clonotype was detected a few times. V gene TRBV20-1 combines with J gene TRBJ2-3, with D tentatively TRBD2 (5 bases). The CDR3 runs 15 residues. Trimming shortened V by 1 base and J by 0 bases, and 11 bases separated the two germline ends. CDR1 and CDR2 (germline): DFQATT, SNEGSKA (reference sequence). The CDR3 protein is CSARVPGDSTDTQYF. DNA of the CDR3: TGCAGTGCTAGAGTTCCCGGGGATAGCACAGATACGCAGTATTTT.

This chain links TRBV20-1 with TRBJ2-3; D not certain. This CDR3 spans 15 amino acids. The V end was cut by 0 bases, the J end by 2 bases, with 12 bases between. CDR1 DFQATT and CDR2 SNEGSKA come from the germline V gene (reference sequence). The DNA of the CDR3 is TGCAGTGCTAGAGATAAGAAGTTTAACACAGATACGCAGTATTTT. This translates into CSARDKKFNTDTQYF.

This clonotype appeared a few times. J is TRBJ2-3 and V is TRBV7-9; TRBD1 might be the D (5 bases). V lost 0 bases and J lost 3, with 13 bases in between. Germline V gene lookup returns CDR1 SEHNR and CDR2 FQNEAQ (reference sequence). This CDR3 region has 16 residues. The CDR3 loop is CASSLAQGRATDTQYF. CDR3 nucleotides: TGTGCCAGCAGCTTAGCGCAGGGTCGGGCTACAGATACGCAGTATTTT.

The V gene is TRBV7-3, the J gene TRBJ2-5; D is perhaps TRBD2 (5 bases). The CDR3 runs 13 residues. The ends were cut back, 3 bases at V and 6 bases at J, with 11 bases in the middle. The V gene's germline CDR1 is SGHTA and CDR2 FQGTGA. As DNA, the CDR3 is TGTGCCAGCAGCTTTTTAGGGAGTAAGACCCAGTACTTC. As protein: CASSFLGSKTQYF. The full variable domain, rest sourced from reference TRBV7-3 and TRBJ2-5, is GAGVSQTPSNKVTEKGKYVELRCDPISGHTALYWYRQSLGQGPEFLIYFQGTGAADDSGLPNDRFFAVRPEGSVSTLKIQRTERGDSAVYLCASSFLGSKTQYFGPGTRLLVL.

V is TRBV29-1 and J is TRBJ2-5, with D possibly TRBD2 on 6 matching bases. The CDR3 runs to 15 residues. Germline V lookup: CDR1 SQVTM, CDR2 ANQGSEA. With 7 bases removed from V and 0 bases from J, the gap between germline ends came to 18 bases. The CDR3 is CSGVVAEEYQETQYF. The CDR3, as DNA: TGCAGCGGCGTCGTAGCGGAAGAGTACCAAGAGACCCAGTACTTC. Using reference TRBV29-1 and TRBJ2-5 for the parts outside the CDR3, the full variable domain is SAVISQKPSRDICQRGTSLTIQCQVDSQVTMMFWYRQQPGQSLTLIATANQGSEATYESGFVIDKFPISRPNLTFSTLTVSNMSPEDSSIYLCSGVVAEEYQETQYFGPGTRLLVL.

J is TRBJ1-2 and V is TRBV7-9; D is possibly TRBD1 (5 bases). Germline CDR1 SEHNR, CDR2 FQNEAQ (reference sequence). This CDR3 contains 14 residues. Trimming took 4 bases from V and 2 from J, leaving 11 bases between them. The chain's CDR3 is CASSSGQPNYGYTF. In DNA, the CDR3 is TGTGCCAGCAGCTCAGGACAACCCAACTATGGCTACACCTTC.

The chain joins TRBV6-2 or TRBV6-3 to TRBJ2-7; D remains ambiguous. The V gene's germline CDR1 is MNHEY and CDR2 SVGEGT. Trimming pared 2 bases from V and 2 bases from J, leaving 13 bases between. The CDR3 is 15 residues long. Here the CDR3 reads CASSYNAVGAYEQYF. DNA for the CDR3: TGTGCCAGCAGTTACAACGCGGTCGGAGCCTACGAGCAGTACTTC.

V gene TRBV4-3 combines with J gene TRBJ2-5; TRBD2 matches 11 bases. Germline V gene lookup returns CDR1 LGHNA and CDR2 YSLEER. The CDR3 is made up of 15 amino acids. J gave up 5 bases and V 3 bases, and 5 bases lay outside the gene matches. CDR3 sequence reads: CASSQQLAGVETQYF. CDR3 coding DNA: TGCGCCAGCAGCCAGCAACTAGCGGGAGTTGAGACCCAGTACTTC.

This chain joins TRBV5-1 and TRBJ2-1; TRBD1 or TRBD2 may be the D gene (6 bases each). CDR1 and CDR2 (germline): SGHRS, YFSETQ. V lost 0 bases and J 5 bases, leaving 9 bases between the germline ends. The CDR3 is 14 amino acids. The CDR3 spells CASSLVRGDNEQFF. The CDR3 DNA is TGCGCCAGCAGCTTGGTTAGGGGGGACAATGAGCAGTTCTTC.

As regards this clonotype: The junction does not match germline at one end; this may be a read error. V usage is TRBV5-1 and J usage is TRBJ2-3; D is perhaps TRBD2 (6 bases). The CDR3 length is 15 residues. Germline lookup yields CDR1 SGHRS and CDR2 YFSETQ. This CDR3 is CASGLGLAEGDTQYF. The DNA for the CDR3 is TGCGCCAGCGGCTTGGGATTAGCGGAAGGAGATACGCAGTATTTT.